One and the same sample provided the 8 T cell receptor beta chains below, sequenced in a study of T cell responses to AZD1222 COVID-19 vaccine. Profiling relied on immunoSEQ multiplex PCR, and the TCRdb table lists in-frame clones only, not all of them. The sample has fewer than 50,000 clones, 90% seen once; the top ten hold about a third. Sequenced material: peripheral blood, taken 28 days after the second AZD1222 dose. Source of these receptors: an adult who received the AZD1222 COVID-19 vaccine.

The DNA for the CDR3 is TGTGCCAGCAGTTTCATCCCTATGGTACAGGGGCGCGGTAGCTATGGCTACACCTTC. Translating gives CASSFIPMVQGRGSYGYTF. V gene TRBV6-2 or TRBV6-3 combines with J gene TRBJ1-2, with 7 bases matching TRBD1. The CDR3 contains 19 residues. Germline CDR1 is MNHEY and CDR2 is SVGEGT. The V and J ends lost 4 bases and 4 bases, in that order; junction bases with no gene match: 21.

The chain recombines TRBV2 with TRBJ1-2, with D perhaps TRBD1 (6 bases). Germline CDR1 is SNHLY and CDR2 is FYNNEI. CDR3 length equals 12 residues. Trimming cost V 8 bases and J 7 bases, with 14 bases left between them. CDR3 DNA sequence: TGTGCCAGCCTCTATCAGGGGTCTGGCTACACCTTC. As protein: CASLYQGSGYTF.

This chain links TRBV7-2 with TRBJ2-1; 9 bases match TRBD2. The CDR3 length is 17 residues. Germline loops: CDR1 SGHTA, CDR2 FQGNSA. The ends lost 5 bases at V and 12 bases at J; junction bases unmatched: 20. In DNA, the CDR3 is TGTGCCAGCAGCCCACGAAATCGCGGGGGGGCCGGGTGGTTGCAGTTCTTC. The encoded protein is CASSPRNRGGAGWLQFF.

The chain links TRBV7-2 to TRBJ2-1; 10 nucleotides line up with TRBD1. The CDR3 sequence is 16 residues long. Germline V gene lookup returns CDR1 SGHTA and CDR2 FQGNSA. Trimming took 5 bases from V and 4 from J; bases not matched to a gene: 8. The CDR3 protein is CASSPRPGQGYNEQFF. The CDR3 bases are TGTGCCAGCAGCCCGCGCCCGGGACAGGGGTACAATGAGCAGTTCTTC. The whole variable domain, remainder taken from reference TRBV7-2 and TRBJ2-1, is GAGVSQSPSNKVTEKGKDVELRCDPISGHTALYWYRQSLGQGLEFLIYFQGNSAPDKSGLPSDRFSAERTGGSVSTLTIQRTQQEDSAVYLCASSPRPGQGYNEQFFGPGTRLTVL.

This clone appeared once. J is TRBJ2-5 and V is TRBV19; D is undetermined. The V gene's germline CDR1 is LNHDA and CDR2 SQIVND (reference sequence). The V end was cut by 8 bases, the J end by 5 bases, with 15 bases between. The CDR3 is 13 amino acids. CDR3 residues: CASSSGLFETQYF. DNA for the CDR3: TGTGCCAGTTCTTCCGGGCTCTTTGAGACCCAGTACTTC. The full variable domain, with the rest looked up from reference TRBV19 and TRBJ2-5, is DGGITQSPKYLFRKEGQNVTLSCEQNLNHDAMYWYRQDPGQGLRLIYYSQIVNDFQKGDIAEGYSVSREKKESFPLTVTSAQKNPTAFYLCASSSGLFETQYFGPGTRLLVL.

The chain couples TRBV3-1 (or the pseudogene TRBV3-2) to TRBJ2-1; 12 positions match TRBD2. The V and J ends lost 2 bases and 9 bases, in that order; junction bases with no gene match: 8. The CDR3 contains 16 residues. The germline gives CDR1 LGHDT, CDR2 YNNKEL (reference sequence). CDR3 sequence reads: CASSQSPSGGVSEQFF. The CDR3 region has the DNA TGTGCCAGCAGCCAAAGTCCTAGCGGGGGGGTAAGTGAGCAGTTCTTC.

This chain links TRBV5-1 with TRBJ1-2; 7 nucleotides agree with TRBD1. The V gene end was trimmed by 0 bases and the J gene end by 0 bases; junction bases not matched to a gene: 2. This CDR3 comprises 15 residues. The germline CDR1 and CDR2 sequences are SGHRS and YFSETQ. The CDR3 nucleotides read TGCGCCAGCAGCTTGGGGGGGACAGCTAACTATGGCTACACCTTC. Translated: CASSLGGTANYGYTF.

V gene TRBV5-4 combines with J gene TRBJ2-3, with 7 bases aligning to TRBD1. This CDR3 spans 14 amino acids. Losses at the gene ends were 9 bases for V and 4 bases for J; bases not matched to a gene: 11. Germline loops: CDR1 SGHNT, CDR2 YYREEE (reference sequence). The CDR3: CAKKQGPSADTQYF. In DNA form, the CDR3 reads TGTGCCAAAAAACAGGGGCCCTCGGCAGATACGCAGTATTTT.